Below are 18 T cell receptor beta chains sequenced from a single sample in a study of T-cell memory formation after mild COVID-19. TCRdb analysed the 5' RACE reads with MiXCR anew, one entry per CDR3 protein. The table records fewer than 200,000 distinct CDR3 sequences, approximately 17% of them present only once. Sample: PBMCs or a T cell subset sorted from them (not recorded which). Receptors were obtained from a man between 18 and 29 years old who had mild COVID-19 (a few samples of this study predate the infection). Cell type and time point are not known.

This clonotype has ten or more counts. The rearrangement joins TRBV6-5 to TRBJ1-1; D is ambiguous. Germline CDR1 is MNHEY and CDR2 is SVGAGI. The CDR3 spans 14 residues. Trimming stripped 7 bases from V and 3 bases from J, with 15 bases between. CDR3 sequence (DNA): TGTGCCAGCACCCCGGGTGGCCGAGACACTGAAGCTTTCTTT. Translating gives CASTPGGRDTEAFF.

Only a few counts were recorded for this clonotype. This chain joins TRBV10-3 and TRBJ1-1; TRBD1 matches 7 bases. The CDR3 spans 14 residues. The J segment lost 6 bases and the V segment lost 10 bases, leaving 14 bases of the junction unmatched. Germline V gene sequence: CDR1 ENHRY, CDR2 SYGVKD. This CDR3 is CATTGESEWPEAFF. The CDR3 DNA reads as TGTGCCACTACAGGGGAAAGTGAATGGCCTGAAGCTTTCTTT.

This clonotype has only a few counts. The chain employs TRBV18 and TRBJ2-2, with D possibly matching TRBD1 (6 bases). The germline gives CDR1 KGHSH, CDR2 LQKENI. The ends were cut back, 3 bases at V and 0 bases at J, with 11 bases in the middle. The CDR3 is 16 residues long. In nucleotides, the CDR3 is TGTGCCAGCTCACCCTACGCAGGGGCGAACACCGGGGAGCTGTTTTTT. Amino acids: CASSPYAGANTGELFF.

V is TRBV6-5 and J is TRBJ1-5; tentatively, D is TRBD1 (6 bases). Germline values: CDR1 MNHEY, CDR2 SVGAGI. There are 13 residues in the CDR3. The CDR3 is CACRGVQGEPQHF. CDR3 bases: TGTGCTTGTAGGGGCGTACAGGGTGAGCCCCAGCATTTT.

This clonotype was seen more than once but under ten times. V usage is TRBV7-8 and J usage is TRBJ1-5; no reliable D call. The CDR3 length is 15 residues. Germline lookup yields CDR1 SGHVS and CDR2 FQNEAQ. V was cut by 1 base and J by 7 bases, with 14 bases left in between. The CDR3 DNA follows: TGTGCCAGCAGCTTAGGGCAGGCCCCCAACCAGCCCCAGCATTTT. Its protein product is CASSLGQAPNQPQHF.

This sequence joins TRBV6-1 and TRBJ2-3; 7 bases align to TRBD1. The CDR3 runs to 15 residues. V was pared by 5 bases and J by 2 bases, with 7 bases of the junction left unmatched. The germline CDR1 and CDR2 sequences are MNHNS and SASEGT. The CDR3 here is CASSSWTGYTDTQYF. CDR3 coding DNA: TGTGCCAGCAGTTCCTGGACAGGCTACACAGATACGCAGTATTTT.

This sequence joins TRBV7-2 and TRBJ2-1, with 8 bases that match TRBD1. The CDR3 contains 14 residues. CDR1 is SGHTA, CDR2 FQGNSA, per germline. V shed 7 bases, J shed 7 bases, and the junction held 9 bases outside the gene matches. The CDR3 sequence: CASNGQGSKNEQFF. The CDR3 bases are TGTGCCAGCAACGGACAGGGTTCTAAGAATGAGCAGTTCTTC.

The rearrangement links TRBV6-2 or TRBV6-3 to TRBJ2-7; 7 nucleotides align to TRBD2. Germline assignment: CDR1 MNHEY and CDR2 SVGEGT. Losses at the gene ends were 7 bases for V and 3 bases for J; bases not matched to a gene: 9. The CDR3 length is 14 residues. This chain's CDR3 is CASNPGGIGYEQYF. CDR3 coding DNA: TGTGCCAGCAACCCCGGGGGGATAGGCTACGAGCAGTACTTC.

This clonotype was picked up a small number of times. The rearrangement links TRBV6-5 to TRBJ2-2, with TRBD2 matching 12 bases. The CDR3 covers 16 residues. Per the germline V gene, CDR1 is MNHEY and CDR2 is SVGAGI. Germline trimming cut 5 bases from V and 7 bases from J; bases unmatched to any gene: 8. The CDR3 region is CASSRDPSGGVGELFF. CDR3 nucleotide sequence: TGTGCCAGCAGTCGGGATCCTAGCGGGGGGGTCGGGGAGCTGTTTTTT.

This clonotype was recorded many times. The chain uses TRBV12-3 or TRBV12-4 and TRBJ2-5, with D unclear. The V gene lost 7 bases and the J gene lost 5 bases, with 14 bases spanning the gap. The CDR3 spans 13 residues. This CDR3 is CASTPGPRETQYF. The CDR3 nucleotides are TGTGCCAGCACCCCTGGTCCGAGGGAGACCCAGTACTTC.

This clonotype was counted ten times or more. This chain joins TRBV7-8 and TRBJ1-1; D is uncertain. V was shortened by 5 bases and J by 4 bases, with 11 bases between the two germline ends. Per germline, CDR1 SGHVS and CDR2 FQNEAQ. The CDR3 runs to 13 residues. The CDR3 sequence: CASSVDLSTEAFF. CDR3 nucleotide sequence: TGTGCCAGCAGCGTAGACCTGAGCACTGAAGCTTTCTTT. The full variable domain, completed using reference TRBV7-8 and TRBJ1-1, is GAGVSQSPRYKVAKRGQDVALRCDPISGHVSLFWYQQALGQGPEFLTYFQNEAQLDKSGLPSDRFFAERPEGSVSTLKIQRTQQEDSAVYLCASSVDLSTEAFFGQGTRLTVV.

The V call is TRBV5-5, the J call TRBJ2-5; the match to TRBD2 covers 7 bases. Germline CDR1 SGHKS, CDR2 YYEKEE (reference sequence). The CDR3 spans 16 residues. J lost 2 bases, V lost 0 bases, and 7 bases had no gene match. For the CDR3, the DNA is TGTGCCAGCAGCTTGGCTCTGGGGGGGGGTCAAGAGACCCAGTACTTC. This translates into CASSLALGGGQETQYF.

This clonotype occurred a few times. V and J are TRBV9 and TRBJ1-2; D gene ambiguous. The V end was cut by 4 bases, the J end by 9 bases, with 16 bases between. Per germline, CDR1 SGDLS and CDR2 YYNGEE. This CDR3 is built from 13 residues. DNA for the CDR3: TGTGCCAGCAGCCCTGAGGGCCAGCGGAGCTACACCTTC. It encodes CASSPEGQRSYTF.

In this sample, this clonotype turned up a few times. The rearrangement uses TRBV10-3 and TRBJ2-1; possibly TRBD1 for D (5 bases). CDR1 and CDR2 (germline): ENHRY, SYGVKD. This CDR3 region has 13 residues. With 5 bases removed from V and 3 bases from J, the gap between germline ends came to 8 bases. The chain's CDR3 is CAISSDSYNEQFF. The CDR3 DNA follows: TGTGCCATCAGTAGTGACAGCTACAATGAGCAGTTCTTC.

The rearrangement joins TRBV7-2 to TRBJ1-2; D is uncertain. The CDR3 covers 13 residues. Per germline, CDR1 SGHTA and CDR2 FQGNSA. Trimming left V 1 base short and J 8 bases short, with 11 bases between. DNA for the CDR3: TGTGCCAGCAGCTTAGACAGACTGAGCGGCTACACCTTC. Residues: CASSLDRLSGYTF.

This clonotype showed up just a few times. The rearrangement uses TRBV28 and TRBJ1-5; a weak D match, TRBD1 (5 bases). Germline-derived CDR1 and CDR2 are MDHEN and SYDVKM. V lost 3 bases, J lost 3 bases, and 12 bases lay in between. The CDR3 totals 15 residues. The CDR3 sequence: CASSFRGGVNQPQHF. For the CDR3, the DNA is TGTGCCAGCAGTTTTCGGGGAGGGGTCAATCAGCCCCAGCATTTT.

The chain carries TRBV7-9 and TRBJ2-3; 7 bases are a match to TRBD1. The V gene end was trimmed by 5 bases and the J gene end by 3 bases; junction bases not matched to a gene: 8. Germline V gene lookup returns CDR1 SEHNR and CDR2 FQNEAQ (reference sequence). This CDR3 region has 15 residues. CDR3 residues: CASSRTGRGTDTQYF. CDR3 DNA: TGTGCCAGCAGCAGGACAGGCAGGGGGACAGATACGCAGTATTTT.

The chain joins TRBV12-3 or TRBV12-4 to TRBJ1-2; D is unclear. Between the trimmed V and J ends, which lost 6 bases and 5 bases, there was a span of 16 bases. The CDR3 totals 14 residues. Here the CDR3 reads CASSFATRTYGYTF. CDR3 nucleotides: TGTGCCAGCAGCTTCGCGACACGGACTTATGGCTACACCTTC.